These 31 T cell receptor beta chains came from one sample sequenced in a study of blood T cells in healthy people across ages (dated by TCRdb to the mid-2010s). Library preparation was by 5' RACE. The sample was run on an Illumina HiSeq 2500. A second about 7 to 11 cycle PCR used a sample-barcoded 5' primer and a J-beta primer mix. TCRdb reprocessed the public reads (quality trimming at Q25 with fastp, clone calling with MiXCR) and kept in-frame beta chains. Here each entry gathers all rows of one CDR3 protein and keeps the most common genes and DNA. The table for this sample lists 1.2 million to 1.5 million distinct CDR3 sequences; about 43% of them were counted only once. The biggest ten clones account for roughly 7.9% of the sample. Source material: blood. These receptors were obtained from a woman aged 18-29 years in good health.

The chain uses TRBV7-2 and TRBJ1-2, with TRBD1 matching 9 bases. Germline CDR1 and CDR2: SGHTA and FQGNSA. The CDR3 extends over 13 amino acids. With 7 bases clipped from V and 6 bases from J, the junction kept 6 bases outside the gene matches. CDR3 in DNA: TGTGCCAGCACTCCAGGGACAGGGCATGGCTACACCTTC. This encodes CASTPGTGHGYTF.

This sequence joins TRBV6-1 and TRBJ2-7; 8 nucleotides align to TRBD2. V shed 7 bases, J shed 2 bases, and the junction held 10 bases outside the gene matches. Germline-derived CDR1 and CDR2 are MNHNS and SASEGT. This CDR3 comprises 15 residues. The CDR3 DNA reads TGTGCCAGCACCGGGAGGGACTCAATAACCTACGAGCAGTACTTC. Amino acids: CASTGRDSITYEQYF.

This clonotype was seen only a few times. The CDR3 nucleotides are TGTGCCAGCAGCCAAGATCGGCAGGGGAATGGCTACACCTTC. Translation: CASSQDRQGNGYTF. This chain links TRBV4-2 with TRBJ1-2, with D possibly matching TRBD1 (6 bases). V was clipped by 0 bases and J by 6 bases, with 11 bases between them. The CDR3 covers 14 residues. CDR1 and CDR2 from the germline V gene are LGHNA and YNFKEQ.

The chain is built from TRBV9 and TRBJ2-7; TRBD1 is a possible D gene (6 bases). CDR3 length: 15 amino acids. With 3 bases removed from V and 2 bases from J, the gap between germline ends came to 15 bases. In germline, CDR1 is SGDLS, CDR2 YYNGEE. Here the CDR3 reads CASSETGTSAYEQYF. In nucleotides, the CDR3 is TGTGCCAGCAGCGAAACCGGGACATCGGCCTACGAGCAGTACTTC.

The chain couples TRBV7-2 to TRBJ2-7; TRBD2 agrees at 14 bases. The CDR3 is 15 residues long. J gave up 7 bases and V 5 bases, and 7 bases lay outside the gene matches. Per the germline V gene, CDR1 is SGHTA and CDR2 is FQGNSA. This chain's CDR3 is CASSPEGLAGVEQYF. The DNA of the CDR3 is TGTGCCAGCAGCCCAGAGGGACTAGCGGGAGTGGAGCAGTACTTC.

In its sample, this clonotype was seen a few times. The chain combines TRBV29-1 with TRBJ1-1; D possibly corresponds to TRBD1 (5 bases). Trimming cost V 6 bases and J 1 base, with 9 bases left between them. This CDR3 region has 12 residues. Germline V gene lookup returns CDR1 SQVTM and CDR2 ANQGSEA. This CDR3 reads CSVPTGNTEAFF. The CDR3 region has the DNA TGCAGCGTACCCACAGGGAACACTGAAGCTTTCTTT.

CDR3 coding DNA: TGTGCCAGCAGTCGGGCCGGGACAGGGAGGGACGGCTACACCTTC. This codes for CASSRAGTGRDGYTF. The rearrangement links TRBV6-6 to TRBJ1-2; TRBD1 matches at 9 bases. Germline V gives CDR1 MNHNY, CDR2 SVGAGI (reference sequence). The CDR3 is made up of 15 amino acids. Losses at the gene ends were 5 bases for V and 8 bases for J; bases not matched to a gene: 12.

In DNA, the CDR3 is TGCGCCAGCAGTGATGAATATGCCGGGGACGCTTTCTTT. This sequence encodes CASSDEYAGDAFF. V gene TRBV10-2 combines with J gene TRBJ1-1, with a possible D match to TRBD1 (5 bases). CDR3 size: 13 residues. Germline V gene sequence: CDR1 WSHSY, CDR2 SAAADI. Trimming removed 3 bases from V and 11 bases from J, with 16 bases in between.

The chain employs TRBV11-2 and TRBJ2-1; 11 nucleotides match TRBD2. Per germline, CDR1 SGHAT and CDR2 FQNNGV. The CDR3 totals 18 residues. V lost 0 bases to trimming and J lost 1 base; unmatched junction nucleotides: 5. CDR3 protein: CASSLELAGGLSYNEQFF. DNA of the CDR3: TGTGCCAGCAGCTTAGAGCTAGCGGGAGGTCTTTCCTACAATGAGCAGTTCTTC.

This clonotype was seen more than once but under ten times. The chain couples TRBV20-1 to TRBJ2-7; no reliable D call. The germline V and J ends were trimmed by 2 bases and 2 bases, with 13 bases remaining between them. The germline V gene has CDR1 DFQATT and CDR2 SNEGSKA (reference sequence). The CDR3 contains 14 residues. The CDR3 DNA follows: TGCAGTGCTAGACTACACGAAGGACCCTACGAGCAGTACTTC. It codes for CSARLHEGPYEQYF.

The rearrangement links TRBV6-1 to TRBJ1-2; possibly TRBD1 for D (6 bases). V was pared by 0 bases and J by 2 bases, with 7 bases between. This CDR3 has 14 residues. Germline CDR1 MNHNS, CDR2 SASEGT. CDR3 bases: TGTGCCAGCAGTGAAGCCACAGGGAACTATGGCTACACCTTC. Protein: CASSEATGNYGYTF.

This chain joins TRBV2 and TRBJ2-5; 8 bases agree with TRBD2. Germline CDR1 and CDR2: SNHLY and FYNNEI. This CDR3 is 20 amino acids long. J was trimmed by 2 bases and V by 3 bases; bases with no gene match: 20. The CDR3 nucleotides are TGTGCCAGCAGTGATGGATTCGGATCCCCTAAGAGCGGGGGTCAAGAGACCCAGTACTTC. Its translation is CASSDGFGSPKSGGQETQYF.

This clonotype occurred many times. A read error may account for a junction end that differs from germline. The V gene is TRBV5-1, the J gene TRBJ2-5; 7 nucleotides line up with TRBD1. The CDR3 extends over 14 amino acids. The germline gives CDR1 SGHRS, CDR2 YFSETQ. CDR3 protein: CASSPGQAQETQYF. The CDR3 DNA is TGTGCCAGCAGCCCCGGACAGGCACAAGAGACCCAGTACTTC.

V gene TRBV10-3 combines with J gene TRBJ1-1, with D hard to call. V was pared by 5 bases and J by 6 bases, with 10 bases between. The CDR3 runs to 12 residues. CDR1 is ENHRY and CDR2 is SYGVKD in the germline V gene. CDR3 sequence reads: CAISRNGAEAFF. Here the CDR3 DNA reads TGTGCCATCAGTCGTAATGGGGCTGAAGCTTTCTTT.

The J gene is TRBJ1-2, the V gene TRBV4-1; TRBD1 aligns across 7 bases. The J segment lost 4 bases and the V segment lost 0 bases, leaving 8 bases of the junction unmatched. Germline V gene sequence: CDR1 MGHRA, CDR2 YSYEKL. This CDR3 region has 16 residues. The CDR3 coding sequence is TGCGCCAGCAGCCAAGATCCCGAACAGGGGTCCTATGGCTACACCTTC. It codes for CASSQDPEQGSYGYTF.

This clonotype occurred once. The V and J genes are TRBV10-3 and TRBJ1-4; D possibly corresponds to TRBD1 (6 bases). Trimming left V 0 bases short and J 0 bases short, with 8 bases between. This CDR3 is built from 16 residues. Germline CDR1 ENHRY, CDR2 SYGVKD. The CDR3 DNA reads TGTGCCATCAGTGAGTCGGGGGCAGCAACTAATGAAAAACTGTTTTTT. Amino acid sequence: CAISESGAATNEKLFF.

The V and J genes are TRBV29-1 and TRBJ2-1; 8 bases are a match to TRBD2. The germline V gene has CDR1 SQVTM and CDR2 ANQGSEA. The CDR3 is 16 residues long. V trimming: 7 bases; J trimming: 8 bases; junction bases outside the gene matches: 19. This chain's CDR3 is CSGNGGASLVSDEQFF. In DNA, the CDR3 is TGCAGCGGTAACGGGGGGGCCAGTTTAGTTAGCGATGAGCAGTTCTTC.

In its sample, this clonotype was seen a few times. This rearrangement joins TRBV7-9 to TRBJ2-1; TRBD2 aligns across 13 bases. V was pared by 5 bases and J by 6 bases, with 7 bases of the junction left unmatched. The CDR3 runs to 16 residues. Germline-derived CDR1 and CDR2 are SEHNR and FQNEAQ (reference sequence). CDR3 DNA: TGTGCCAGCAGCGCCCGACTAGCGGGGGGTTTCAATGAGCAGTTCTTC. It specifies CASSARLAGGFNEQFF.

A few counts support this clonotype. CDR3 sequence (DNA): TGTGCCACCCAAGGGGGCTTACATGGGTACACTGAAGCTTTCTTT. It yields the protein CATQGGLHGYTEAFF. The chain has TRBV15 and TRBJ1-1; TRBD1 agrees at 7 bases. Germline trimming cut 8 bases from V and 3 bases from J; bases unmatched to any gene: 12. Germline V CDR1 and CDR2: LNHNV, YYDKDF (reference sequence). The length of the CDR3 is 15 residues.

This clonotype has only one observation. The chain couples TRBV20-1 to TRBJ2-5; D possibly corresponds to TRBD2 (6 bases). The DNA matches TRBJ2-7 better at its end, which makes the J call doubtful. CDR1 and CDR2 (germline): DFQATT, SNEGSKA (reference sequence). The CDR3 is made up of 15 amino acids. CDR3 nucleotide sequence: TGCAGTGCTAGAGACACTGCGGGGAACCATTACGAGCAGTACTTC. Its protein is CSARDTAGNHYEQYF.

V and J are TRBV5-6 and TRBJ1-2; no clear D gene. V shed 0 bases and J shed 4 bases, with 10 bases lying between them. The CDR3 is made up of 14 amino acids. From germline, CDR1 is SGHDT and CDR2 YYEEEE. The CDR3 coding sequence is TGTGCCAGCAGCTTGGGACAACTACTCTATGGCTACACCTTC. Its protein product is CASSLGQLLYGYTF. Full variable domain (missing parts from reference TRBV5-6 and TRBJ1-2): DAGVTQSPTHLIKTRGQQVTLRCSPKSGHDTVSWYQQALGQGPQFIFQYYEEEERQRGNFPDRFSGHQFPNYSSELNVNALLLGDSALYLCASSLGQLLYGYTFGSGTRLTVV.

This clonotype was seen only once. The genes are TRBV6-5 and TRBJ2-1; TRBD2 matches 7 bases. This CDR3 has 15 amino acids. Germline V lookup: CDR1 MNHEY, CDR2 SVGAGI. J lost 8 bases, V lost 1 base, and 8 bases had no gene match. The CDR3 sequence is CASSYFRTSLYEQFF. The CDR3 DNA reads TGTGCCAGCAGTTACTTTCGGACTAGTCTCTATGAGCAGTTCTTC.

The sample holds a few counts of this clonotype. The rearrangement links TRBV11-1 to TRBJ2-3; the D is unclear. Germline CDR1 reads SGHAT; CDR2 reads FQDESV (reference sequence). The CDR3 has 14 amino acids. Trimming shortened V by 4 bases and J by 2 bases, and 10 bases separated the two germline ends. The CDR3 bases are TGTGCCAGCAGCTCCACACCTTACACAGATACGCAGTATTTT. Its protein is CASSSTPYTDTQYF.

This clonotype came up a few times. The chain recombines TRBV15 with TRBJ2-3; D not certain. Germline assignment: CDR1 LNHNV and CDR2 YYDKDF (reference sequence). Trimming took off 1 base at V and 5 bases at J, with 4 bases between the two ends. The CDR3 loop spans 12 amino acids. The CDR3 here is CATSRVVDTQYF. As DNA, the CDR3 is TGTGCCACCAGCAGAGTGGTAGATACGCAGTATTTT. The full variable domain, with the rest looked up from reference TRBV15 and TRBJ2-3, is DAMVIQNPRYQVTQFGKPVTLSCSQTLNHNVMYWYQQKSSQAPKLLFHYYDKDFNNEADTPDNFQSRRPNTSFCFLDIRSPGLGDTAMYLCATSRVVDTQYFGPGTRLTVL.

This clonotype was recorded a few times. This sequence joins TRBV29-1 and TRBJ1-1, with 8 positions matching TRBD1. The trim removed 2 bases at V and 1 base at J, leaving 3 bases unmatched. Germline values: CDR1 SQVTM, CDR2 ANQGSEA. This CDR3 spans 14 amino acids. The CDR3: CSVERGTGNTEAFF. In nucleotides, the CDR3 is TGCAGCGTTGAAAGGGGGACAGGGAACACTGAAGCTTTCTTT.

This clonotype was recorded once. The chain combines TRBV2 with TRBJ1-2; a possible D gene is TRBD1 (6 bases). The CDR3 runs to 14 residues. V dropped 8 bases and J dropped 8 bases, with 21 bases sitting between them. Germline assignment: CDR1 SNHLY and CDR2 FYNNEI. The CDR3 DNA sequence: TGTGCCAGCTCCGGGACATTGACTCTCGGGGGCTACACCTTC. Protein product: CASSGTLTLGGYTF.

The table lists this clonotype with a few counts. The chain couples TRBV12-3 or TRBV12-4 to TRBJ2-1; 11 nucleotides match TRBD2. The length of the CDR3 is 16 residues. With V trimmed by 6 bases and J by 6 bases, 10 bases remained unmatched. The CDR3 DNA sequence: TGTGCCAGCAGCAAGACTAGCGGGACGGAATCCAATGAGCAGTTCTTC. Residues: CASSKTSGTESNEQFF.

J is TRBJ2-5 and V is TRBV9; D might be TRBD1 or TRBD2, each matching 6 bases. From germline, CDR1 is SGDLS and CDR2 YYNGEE. Trimming stripped 0 bases from V and 11 bases from J, with 35 bases between. The CDR3 loop spans 20 amino acids. CDR3 residues: CASSVGFWDRRGSSYNEQYF. CDR3 DNA sequence: TGTGCCAGCAGCGTAGGGTTTTGGGATCGGAGGGGGAGTTCCTACAATGAGCAGTACTTC.

The chain recombines TRBV6-5 with TRBJ2-1, with 7 nucleotides matching TRBD2. Germline CDR1 and CDR2: MNHEY and SVGAGI. V lost 2 bases and J lost 5; bases outside the gene matches: 3. CDR3 size: 14 residues. The CDR3 sequence is CASSYERGDNEQFF. Here the CDR3 DNA reads TGTGCCAGCAGTTACGAGCGGGGCGACAATGAGCAGTTCTTC.

The rearrangement links TRBV2 to TRBJ1-4; D is unclear. Looked up from germline, CDR1 is SNHLY and CDR2 is FYNNEI. CDR3 length: 11 amino acids. The V end was cut by 1 base, the J end by 16 bases, with 10 bases between. The CDR3 DNA sequence: TGTGCCAGCAGTGAAGAACGGTTAGCGTTTTTT. Protein product: CASSEERLAFF. The variable domain in full, with the rest retrieved from reference TRBV2 and TRBJ1-4, is EPEVTQTPSHQVTQMGQEVILRCVPISNHLYFYWYRQILGQKVEFLVSFYNNEISEKSEIFDDQFSVERPDGSNFTLKIRSTKLEDSAMYFCASSEERLAFFGSGTQLSVL.

This clonotype was seen more than once but under ten times. This chain uses TRBV4-1 with TRBJ1-1; TRBD1 matches at 11 bases. V lost 0 bases, J lost 11 bases, and 2 bases stayed unmatched. Per the germline V gene, CDR1 is MGHRA and CDR2 is YSYEKL. The CDR3 extends over 13 amino acids. The CDR3 loop is CASSQDWDRGAFF. CDR3 DNA sequence: TGCGCCAGCAGCCAAGATTGGGACAGGGGGGCTTTCTTT.